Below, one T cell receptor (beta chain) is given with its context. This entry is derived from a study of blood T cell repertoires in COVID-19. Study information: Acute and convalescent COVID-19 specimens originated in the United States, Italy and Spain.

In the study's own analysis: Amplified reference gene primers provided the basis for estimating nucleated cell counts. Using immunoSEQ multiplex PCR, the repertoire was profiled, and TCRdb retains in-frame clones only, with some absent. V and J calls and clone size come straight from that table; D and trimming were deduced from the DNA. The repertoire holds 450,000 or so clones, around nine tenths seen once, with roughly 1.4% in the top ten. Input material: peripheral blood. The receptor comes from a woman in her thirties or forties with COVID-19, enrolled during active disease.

CDR3 in DNA: TGTGCCTGGAGGGCGACAGGGTCGGGTTCACCCCTCCACTTT. This sequence encodes CAWRATGSGSPLHF. The chain joins TRBV30 to TRBJ1-6, with 7 bases lining up with TRBD1. The CDR3 length is 14 residues. The germline CDR1 and CDR2 sequences are GTSNPN and SVGIG (reference sequence). J was trimmed by 9 bases and V by 3 bases; bases with no gene match: 8.